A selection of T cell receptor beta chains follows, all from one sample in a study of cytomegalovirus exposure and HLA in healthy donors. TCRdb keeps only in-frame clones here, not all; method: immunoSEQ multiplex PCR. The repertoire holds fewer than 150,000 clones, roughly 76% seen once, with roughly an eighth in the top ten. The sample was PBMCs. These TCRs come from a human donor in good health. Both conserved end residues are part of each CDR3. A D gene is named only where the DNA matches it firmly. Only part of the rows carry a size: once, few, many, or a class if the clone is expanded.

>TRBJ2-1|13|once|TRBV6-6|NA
CASSKQRYNEQFF
TGTGCCAGCAGCAAACAGCGGTACAATGAGCAGTTCTTC
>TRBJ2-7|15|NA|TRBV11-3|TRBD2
CASSFGTSLRHEQYF
TGTGCCAGCAGCTTCGGGACTAGCCTTCGGCACGAGCAGTACTTC
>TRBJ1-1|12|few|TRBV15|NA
CATSREWTEAFF
TGTGCCACCAGCAGGGAGTGGACTGAAGCTTTCTTT
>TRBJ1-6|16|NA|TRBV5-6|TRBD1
CASSPRTGTYNSPLHF
TGTGCCAGCAGCCCGCGGACAGGAACCTATAATTCACCCCTCCACTTT
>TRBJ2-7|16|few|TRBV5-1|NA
CASSPGDSGSTYEQYF
TGCGCCAGCAGTCCGGGAGACTCAGGCAGCACCTACGAGCAGTACTTC
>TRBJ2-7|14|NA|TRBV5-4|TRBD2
CASSLGLAADEQYF
TGTGCCAGCAGCTTGGGACTAGCAGCCGACGAGCAGTACTTC
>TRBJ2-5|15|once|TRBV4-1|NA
CASSQGVSGRETQYF
TGCGCCAGCAGCCAAGGTGTAAGCGGGCGGGAGACCCAGTACTTC
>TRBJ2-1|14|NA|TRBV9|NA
CASNQDTDYNEQFF
TGTGCCAGCAACCAGGACACGGACTACAATGAGCAGTTCTTC
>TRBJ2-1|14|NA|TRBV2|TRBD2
CASSEAPGGNEQFF
TGTGCCAGCAGTGAAGCACCGGGGGGCAATGAGCAGTTCTTC
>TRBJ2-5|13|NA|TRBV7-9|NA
CASSSKSRETQYF
TGTGCCAGCAGTTCTAAAAGCCGGGAGACCCAGTACTTC
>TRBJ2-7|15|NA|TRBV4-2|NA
CASSQVRGLTCEQYF
TGTGCCAGCAGCCAAGTTCGGGGTTTAACCTGCGAGCAGTACTTC
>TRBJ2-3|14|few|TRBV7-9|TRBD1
CASSFGQAPDTQYF
TGTGCCAGCAGCTTCGGACAGGCCCCAGATACGCAGTATTTT
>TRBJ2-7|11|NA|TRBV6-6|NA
CANQDGYEQYF
TGTGCCAATCAGGATGGCTACGAGCAGTACTTC
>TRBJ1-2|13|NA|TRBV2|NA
CASSGGEVYGYTF
TGTGCCAGCAGTGGGGGGGAGGTCTATGGCTACACCTTC
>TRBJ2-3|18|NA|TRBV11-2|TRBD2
CASSLDPLAGAATDTQYF
TGTGCCAGCAGCTTAGATCCTTTAGCGGGGGCCGCCACAGATACGCAGTATTTT
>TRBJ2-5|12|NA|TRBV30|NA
CAWSVQSETQYF
TGTGCCTGGAGTGTACAGAGTGAGACCCAGTACTTC
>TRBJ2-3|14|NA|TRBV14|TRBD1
CASSPRTGPDTQYF
TGTGCCAGCAGCCCTAGGACAGGGCCAGATACGCAGTATTTT
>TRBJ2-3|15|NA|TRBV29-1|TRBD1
CSVNTGTGFPDTQYF
TGCAGCGTCAATACCGGGACAGGGTTTCCAGATACGCAGTATTTT
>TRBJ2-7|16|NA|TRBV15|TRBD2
CATSRDGAGGPYEQYF
TGTGCCACCAGCAGAGATGGGGCGGGGGGGCCCTACGAGCAGTACTTC
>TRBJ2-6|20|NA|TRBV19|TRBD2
CASSRTSGRSSFSGANVLTF
TGTGCCAGTAGCAGAACTAGCGGGCGGTCTTCATTCTCTGGGGCCAACGTCCTGACTTTC
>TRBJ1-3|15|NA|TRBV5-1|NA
CASSPTGWPGNTIYF
TGCGCCAGCAGTCCAACAGGGTGGCCTGGAAACACCATATATTTT
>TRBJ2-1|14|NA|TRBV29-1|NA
CSVERRLADNEQFF
TGCAGCGTCGAACGGCGGCTAGCAGACAATGAGCAGTTCTTC
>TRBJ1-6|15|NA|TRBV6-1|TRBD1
CASSVGTGDQSPLHF
TGTGCCAGCAGTGTAGGGACAGGGGACCAATCACCCCTCCACTTT
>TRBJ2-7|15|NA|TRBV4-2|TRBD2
CASSQGLAGAYEQYF
TGTGCCAGCAGCCAAGGCCTAGCGGGAGCTTACGAGCAGTACTTC
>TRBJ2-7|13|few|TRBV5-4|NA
CASSLARSREQYF
TGTGCCAGCAGCTTGGCCAGGTCTCGCGAGCAGTACTTC
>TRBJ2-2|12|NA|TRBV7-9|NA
CASSQTSGELFF
TGTGCCAGCAGCCAGACTAGCGGGGAGCTGTTTTTT
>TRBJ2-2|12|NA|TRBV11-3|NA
CASSPEGGELFF
TGTGCCAGCAGCCCCGAGGGCGGGGAGCTGTTTTTT